This entry lists 6 T cell receptor beta chains sequenced from one sample in a study of OX40 agonist ivuxolimab in advanced cancers. Libraries were built with the immunoSEQ multiplex PCR assay. TCRdb's version of the immuneACCESS table is confined to in-frame rearrangements and falls short of the full clone set. An unresolved V gene accounts for under half of the shortfall where checked; the remainder is of unknown origin. The table for this sample lists roughly 81,000 clones; 70% to 90% of them were counted only once. Jointly, the top ten make up approximately 5.5% of the sample. Source: CD4+ or CD8+ T cells sorted from blood, taken in a trial of the OX40 agonist ivuxolimab. The origin of the receptors is an adult with an advanced solid tumor such as melanoma, head and neck, liver or kidney cancer.

V and J are TRBV9 and TRBJ1-4; D is uncertain. This CDR3 spans 14 amino acids. The germline V gene encodes CDR1 SGDLS and CDR2 YYNGEE. The ends were cut back, 0 bases at V and 5 bases at J, with 8 bases in the middle. CDR3 sequence (DNA): TGTGCCAGCAGCGTAGAAGATGGGAATGAAAAACTGTTTTTT. Its translation is CASSVEDGNEKLFF.

A single count supports this clone. The V call is TRBV12-2, the J call TRBJ1-2; the table's TRBD1 call for D was not verified on the DNA. TRBV12-2 is termed a pseudogene. This CDR3 is built from 13 residues. The CDR3 region has the DNA TGTGCAAGTCGCCCCGACACAAACTATGGCTACACCTTC. Its translation: CASRPDTNYGYTF.

The V call is TRBV7-9, the J call TRBJ2-2, with D maybe TRBD1 (6 bases). Germline V gene lookup returns CDR1 SEHNR and CDR2 FQNEAQ (reference sequence). This CDR3 spans 14 amino acids. Trimming took off 5 bases at V and 2 bases at J, with 9 bases between the two ends. CDR3 nucleotides: TGTGCCAGCAGCCAGGACAGTAACACCGGGGAGCTGTTTTTT. It codes for CASSQDSNTGELFF.

The chain carries TRBV7-2 and TRBJ1-4; weak D call: TRBD1 (5 bases). Germline lookup yields CDR1 SGHTA and CDR2 FQGNSA. The CDR3 is 16 amino acids. The germline V and J ends were trimmed by 0 bases and 8 bases, with 16 bases remaining between them. Here the CDR3 DNA reads TGTGCCAGCAGCTTAGCGCGGGGGGTCGTGTCCGAAAAACTGTTTTTT. Protein: CASSLARGVVSEKLFF.

This clone came up a few times. V is TRBV2 and J is TRBJ2-5; 14 nucleotides agree with TRBD2. This CDR3 is built from 16 residues. Germline V gene sequence: CDR1 SNHLY, CDR2 FYNNEI. Trimming at V came to 5 bases and at J to 3 bases, leaving 5 bases not matched to a gene. This CDR3 is CASSHPGLAGEETQYF. The CDR3, as DNA: TGTGCCAGCAGTCATCCGGGACTAGCGGGAGAAGAGACCCAGTACTTC.

This clone has more than one count but fewer than ten. The chain links TRBV19 to TRBJ1-6; 8 positions agree with TRBD1. Germline CDR1 and CDR2: LNHDA and SQIVND (reference sequence). V shed 4 bases, J shed 9 bases, and the junction held 8 bases outside the gene matches. CDR3 size: 15 residues. CDR3 loop: CASSTRQGMLSPLHF. The CDR3 bases are TGTGCCAGTAGTACCCGACAGGGGATGCTTTCACCCCTCCACTTT. Complete variable domain (other parts from reference TRBV19 and TRBJ1-6): DGGITQSPKYLFRKEGQNVTLSCEQNLNHDAMYWYRQDPGQGLRLIYYSQIVNDFQKGDIAEGYSVSREKKESFPLTVTSAQKNPTAFYLCASSTRQGMLSPLHFGNGTRLTVT.